The 14 T cell receptor beta chains below were found in one sample sequenced in a study of shared clonotypes between healthy human individuals (dated by TCRdb to about 2020). The library was obtained by the immunoSEQ multiplex PCR assay. TCRdb took over this immuneACCESS table, retaining in-frame rearrangements with V and J assigned. Such tables are incomplete; in checked studies, under half of the missing clones stem from an unresolved V gene, and the remainder is unexplained. This sample has a few hundred thousand clones in its table, and roughly 97% of those were observed once. 0.057% of the sample is held by the ten biggest clonotypes. Sequencing used naive CD4+ T cells sorted from blood. In the paper's terms, the cell subset or site label means: CD45RA+ positively selected. These receptor sequences come from a woman between 25 and 40 years old in good health.

V usage is TRBV7-9 and J usage is TRBJ2-5; D might be TRBD2 (6 bases). Germline V CDR1 and CDR2: SEHNR, FQNEAQ (reference sequence). CDR3 length equals 12 residues. V lost 5 bases to trimming and J lost 11 bases, with 15 bases between them. DNA for the CDR3: TGTGCCAGCAGCCGTTTAGCGGAGGAGCAGTACTTC. Protein: CASSRLAEEQYF. Based on the CDR3 plus reference TRBV7-9 and TRBJ2-5, the full variable domain is DTGVSQNPRHKITKRGQNVTFRCDPISEHNRLYWYRQTLGQGPEFLTYFQNEAQLEKSRLLSDRFSAERPKGSFSTLEIQRTEQGDSAMYLCASSRLAEEQYFGPGTRLLVL.

This chain joins TRBV7-2 and TRBJ2-1; 11 nucleotides align to TRBD2. In germline, CDR1 is SGHTA, CDR2 FQGNSA. This CDR3 is 16 amino acids long. J was trimmed by 6 bases and V by 0 bases; bases with no gene match: 4. The DNA for the CDR3 is TGTGCCAGCAGCTTAGCTTCTAGCGGGAGGTTCAATGAGCAGTTCTTC. Its translation: CASSLASSGRFNEQFF.

The chain has TRBV14 and TRBJ2-7, with TRBD2 matching over 8 bases. The germline gives CDR1 SGHDN, CDR2 FVKESK. V gave up 4 bases and J gave up 3 bases; unmatched junction bases: 8. The CDR3 has 15 amino acids. CDR3 sequence reads: CASSLGLAQSYEQYF. In nucleotides, the CDR3 is TGTGCCAGCAGCCTAGGACTAGCCCAGAGCTACGAGCAGTACTTC.

The chain is built from TRBV18 and TRBJ2-1; no definite D call. Germline V gene sequence: CDR1 KGHSH, CDR2 LQKENI. V was clipped by 3 bases and J by 0 bases, with 9 bases between them. CDR3 length equals 15 residues. For the CDR3, the DNA is TGTGCCAGCTCACCCTTACCGGTCTCCTACAATGAGCAGTTCTTC. As protein: CASSPLPVSYNEQFF. The complete variable domain, with remaining parts taken from reference TRBV18 and TRBJ2-1, reads NAGVMQNPRHLVRRRGQEARLRCSPMKGHSHVYWYRQLPEEGLKFMVYLQKENIIDESGMPKERFSAEFPKEGPSILRIQQVVRGDSAAYFCASSPLPVSYNEQFFGPGTRLTVL.

The chain carries TRBV2 and TRBJ1-4, with a tentative D call TRBD1 (5 bases). The V gene lost 7 bases and the J gene lost 2 bases, with 14 bases spanning the gap. The CDR3 covers 15 residues. The germline CDR1 and CDR2 sequences are SNHLY and FYNNEI. The CDR3 DNA reads TGTGCCAGCAACGCGGGGCTGGGGACTAATGAAAAACTGTTTTTT. This encodes CASNAGLGTNEKLFF.

The chain combines TRBV19 with TRBJ2-3, with 7 positions matching TRBD2. The ends lost 4 bases at V and 4 bases at J; junction bases unmatched: 8. The germline CDR1 and CDR2 sequences are LNHDA and SQIVND (reference sequence). The CDR3 is 15 residues long. CDR3 amino acids: CASSRGGKSADTQYF. The CDR3 bases are TGTGCCAGTAGTAGGGGGGGGAAGTCGGCAGATACGCAGTATTTT.

The V and J genes are TRBV2 and TRBJ1-5; D remains ambiguous. The CDR3 has 14 residues. The ends were cut back, 3 bases at V and 0 bases at J, with 6 bases in the middle. CDR1 is SNHLY, CDR2 FYNNEI, per germline. CDR3 sequence: CASSDVDSNQPQHF. The CDR3 DNA sequence: TGTGCCAGCAGTGATGTGGATAGCAATCAGCCCCAGCATTTT. Full variable domain (missing parts from reference TRBV2 and TRBJ1-5): EPEVTQTPSHQVTQMGQEVILRCVPISNHLYFYWYRQILGQKVEFLVSFYNNEISEKSEIFDDQFSVERPDGSNFTLKIRSTKLEDSAMYFCASSDVDSNQPQHFGDGTRLSIL.

The rearrangement joins TRBV2 to TRBJ2-3; tentatively, D is TRBD1 or TRBD2 (5 bases each). This CDR3 contains 14 residues. Germline lookup yields CDR1 SNHLY and CDR2 FYNNEI. V was shortened by 3 bases and J by 5 bases, with 12 bases between the two germline ends. CDR3 in DNA: TGTGCCAGCAGTGACTTAGGGGACCTAGATACGCAGTATTTT. As protein: CASSDLGDLDTQYF.

The chain links TRBV4-1 to TRBJ1-2; no clear D. Germline values: CDR1 MGHRA, CDR2 YSYEKL. V gave up 4 bases and J gave up 3 bases, with 15 bases separating them. This CDR3 region has 15 residues. The CDR3 sequence: CASSPSLLPHYGYTF. CDR3 bases: TGCGCCAGCAGCCCTAGTCTCCTACCCCACTATGGCTACACCTTC.

The chain is built from TRBV7-9 and TRBJ2-1, with 8 positions matching TRBD2. V shed 2 bases and J 5 bases; nucleotides not matched to a gene: 8. This CDR3 comprises 16 residues. CDR1 is SEHNR, CDR2 FQNEAQ, per germline (reference sequence). The CDR3 spells CASSLRATSDNNEQFF. The CDR3 bases are TGTGCCAGCAGCTTAAGGGCGACTAGCGATAACAATGAGCAGTTCTTC.

The V and J genes are TRBV30 and TRBJ1-1; TRBD1 aligns across 7 bases. The CDR3 contains 13 residues. V shed 4 bases and J 2 bases; nucleotides not matched to a gene: 4. Germline V gives CDR1 GTSNPN, CDR2 SVGIG (reference sequence). CDR3 coding DNA: TGTGCCTGGAAGACAGGGCCCAACACTGAAGCTTTCTTT. It is translated as CAWKTGPNTEAFF.

The chain couples TRBV6-4 to TRBJ1-4; no definite D call. The germline V and J ends were trimmed by 6 bases and 4 bases, with 9 bases remaining between them. There are 13 residues in the CDR3. Germline V gene lookup returns CDR1 MRHNA and CDR2 SNTAGT. The CDR3 spells CASSRGVNEKLFF. The CDR3 DNA sequence: TGTGCCAGCAGCCGCGGAGTTAATGAAAAACTGTTTTTT.

This clone was recorded once. The rearrangement joins TRBV6-6 to TRBJ2-7; D perhaps matches TRBD1 (6 bases). V was clipped by 1 base and J by 0 bases, with 10 bases between them. Germline CDR1 is MNHNY and CDR2 is SVGAGI (reference sequence). CDR3 length: 15 amino acids. Written as DNA, the CDR3 is TGTGCCAGCAGTTACTTAGGACAGACCTCCTACGAGCAGTACTTC. Translated, it gives CASSYLGQTSYEQYF.

The chain carries TRBV7-9 and TRBJ1-3; 10 bases match TRBD1. This CDR3 comprises 18 residues. V lost 0 bases to trimming and J lost 2 bases; unmatched junction nucleotides: 7. Germline V gene lookup returns CDR1 SEHNR and CDR2 FQNEAQ (reference sequence). DNA for the CDR3: TGTGCCAGCAGCTTAGCCCCGGGACAGGGGTGGCCTGGAAACACCATATATTTT. Translation gives CASSLAPGQGWPGNTIYF.